These 5 T cell receptor beta chains were sequenced from one sample in a study of vaccination and CD4 T cells after COVID-19. This sample's treatment: approximately nine-day PBMC culture with coronavirus spike peptide pools or control peptides (ViraFEST assay). The antigens of these receptors remain unknown. Cultured CD4+ T cell DNA underwent sequencing with the Oncomine TCR Beta short-read assay. TCRdb analysed the PCR reads with MiXCR anew, one entry per CDR3 protein. Of under 20,000 distinct CDR3 sequences in the sample, nearly 55% are singletons; the top ten hold about 20%. The sample was CD4+ T cells from blood, cultured in vitro, taken before SARS-CoV-2 vaccination. Receptor source: a human donor who had recovered from COVID-19.

This clonotype was seen more than once but under ten times. V is TRBV20-1 and J is TRBJ2-3; 9 bases match TRBD2. V lost 3 bases to trimming and J lost 4 bases; unmatched junction nucleotides: 11. The germline gives CDR1 DFQATT, CDR2 SNEGSKA (reference sequence). The CDR3 length is 16 residues. The CDR3 coding sequence is TGCAGTGCTAGGGCCGTGCGCGGGAGGGGGTCAGATACGCAGTATTTT. It is translated as CSARAVRGRGSDTQYF.

This clonotype was detected only a few times. V gene TRBV6-1 combines with J gene TRBJ1-5; maybe TRBD1 (5 bases). V lost 6 bases and J lost 2, with 8 bases in between. The CDR3 sequence is 13 residues long. The germline V gene has CDR1 MNHNS and CDR2 SASEGT. DNA for the CDR3: TGTGCCAGCAGAGGGACTGGCAATCAGCCCCAGCATTTT. It specifies CASRGTGNQPQHF.

The rearrangement links TRBV2 to TRBJ2-6; TRBD1 is a possible D gene (6 bases). Germline CDR1 and CDR2: SNHLY and FYNNEI. Trimming removed 8 bases at V and 0 bases at J, with 8 bases between. The CDR3 contains 14 residues. The CDR3 loop is CASQQGSGANVLTF. The CDR3 region has the DNA TGTGCCAGCCAACAGGGCTCTGGGGCCAACGTCCTGACTTTC.

This clonotype was detected once. The chain combines TRBV20-1 with TRBJ2-5; weak D call: TRBD2 (6 bases). The V end was cut by 4 bases, the J end by 4 bases, with 10 bases between. Germline CDR1 DFQATT, CDR2 SNEGSKA (reference sequence). The CDR3 is 12 amino acids. CDR3 nucleotide sequence: TGCAGTGCTATTCTGGGGGGAGAGACCCAGTACTTC. Protein: CSAILGGETQYF.

V is TRBV15 and J is TRBJ2-6; 8 bases align to TRBD1. Germline CDR1 LNHNV, CDR2 YYDKDF (reference sequence). With V trimmed by 1 base and J by 0 bases, 5 bases remained unmatched. This CDR3 has 18 residues. CDR3 protein: CATSRVDRDYSGANVLTF. In nucleotides, the CDR3 is TGTGCCACCAGCAGAGTGGACAGGGATTACTCTGGGGCCAACGTCCTGACTTTC.